These 4 T cell receptor beta chains were sequenced from one sample in a study of T cells in Graves' hyperthyroidism and ophthalmopathy. TCR beta CDR3 regions were amplified from RNA transcripts. HTBI primers were used for first-round RT-PCR of the TCR CDR3. TCRdb recomputed calls from the multiplex PCR reads with MiXCR, one row per CDR3 protein. Seen here are around 190,000 distinct CDR3 sequences, 15% to 20% observed once, and the top ten hold 25% to 35%. The sample was blood. The receptors were sampled from a woman in her forties or fifties with Graves' hyperthyroidism.

This clonotype has a handful of counts. The CDR3 here is CASSLGLPTYEQYF. CDR3 bases: TGTGCCAGCAGCTTAGGACTACCTACCTACGAGCAGTACTTC. V gene TRBV7-2 combines with J gene TRBJ2-7; tentatively, D is TRBD2 (5 bases). Trimming removed 1 base at V and 2 bases at J, with 9 bases between. CDR3 length equals 14 residues. Germline-derived CDR1 and CDR2 are SGHTA and FQGNSA.

The rearrangement links TRBV19 to TRBJ1-5, with 7 bases lining up with TRBD1. Trimming at V came to 3 bases and at J to 4 bases, leaving 6 bases not matched to a gene. Germline V gene sequence: CDR1 LNHDA, CDR2 SQIVND (reference sequence). CDR3 length: 15 residues. The CDR3 protein is CASSIVRGTNQPQHF. DNA of the CDR3: TGTGCCAGTAGTATCGTCAGGGGGACTAATCAGCCCCAGCATTTT.

This clonotype was detected a few times. The V gene is TRBV6-1, the J gene TRBJ1-4; TRBD1 matches 8 bases. There are 17 residues in the CDR3. The germline gives CDR1 MNHNS, CDR2 SASEGT. J lost 8 bases, V lost 2 bases, and 13 bases had no gene match. The CDR3 reads CASSEPLSVQGGEKLFF. The CDR3 coding sequence is TGTGCCAGCAGTGAACCCCTGTCTGTACAGGGGGGGGAAAAACTGTTTTTT.

Many counts were recorded for this clonotype. The chain has TRBV5-1 and TRBJ1-2; D is ambiguous. The CDR3 spans 16 residues. Looked up from germline, CDR1 is SGHRS and CDR2 is YFSETQ. With 4 bases removed from V and 4 bases from J, the gap between germline ends came to 20 bases. CDR3 nucleotides: TGCGCCAGCAGCCAGGATCCGGCGGGGTGGAGCTATGGCTACACCTTC. It codes for CASSQDPAGWSYGYTF.